The rows below give T cell receptor beta chains drawn from one sample of a study of T cells in Graves' hyperthyroidism and ophthalmopathy. TCRdb redid the calling of the multiplex PCR reads with MiXCR, one entry per CDR3 protein. The sample has 660,000 or so distinct CDR3 sequences; around 21% are singletons. Source material: blood. These receptor sequences come from a man aged 25 to 40 with Graves' ophthalmopathy. Both conserved end residues are part of each CDR3. Each record gives: clone size, V gene, J gene, D gene, CDR3 DNA, CDR3 protein. A D gene is named only where the DNA matches it firmly. Size tells how often a clone was seen (once, few, many) or the class of an expanded clone, and some rows leave it out.

clone size: few; V gene: TRBV2; J gene: TRBJ2-7; D gene: .; CDR3 DNA: TGTGCCAGCAGGGAGCATGAGCAGTACTTC; CDR3 protein: CASREHEQYF
clone size: few; V gene: TRBV6-2/TRBV6-3; J gene: TRBJ2-7; D gene: TRBD2; CDR3 DNA: TGTGCCAGCAGGCCCCTGTTGGGGCGGGAGACGGGGGAGCAGTACTTC; CDR3 protein: CASRPLLGRETGEQYF
clone size: many; V gene: TRBV5-1; J gene: TRBJ1-1; D gene: .; CDR3 DNA: TGCGCCAGCAGCTTGGAGGCACTGGAATTGAACACTGAAGCTTTCTTT; CDR3 protein: CASSLEALELNTEAFF
clone size: few; V gene: TRBV4-2; J gene: TRBJ2-7; D gene: TRBD2; CDR3 DNA: TGTGCCAGCAGCCAAGATTTTAGCGGGAGGGCCCTCGACGAGCAGTACTTC; CDR3 protein: CASSQDFSGRALDEQYF
clone size: many; V gene: TRBV3-1; J gene: TRBJ1-1; D gene: TRBD1; CDR3 DNA: TGTGCCAGCAGCCAGGTCTCAGGGGGTACGGTAGCTTTCTTT; CDR3 protein: CASSQVSGGTVAFF
clone size: .; V gene: TRBV5-1; J gene: TRBJ1-4; D gene: .; CDR3 DNA: TGTGCCAGCAGCCTAGGAGCCCAGGGAGCTGAAAAACTGTTTTTT; CDR3 protein: CASSLGAQGAEKLFF
clone size: many; V gene: TRBV7-2; J gene: TRBJ2-7; D gene: TRBD2; CDR3 DNA: TGTGCCAGCAGTCAAGGACTAGCAGTTGGTTACGAGCAGTACTTC; CDR3 protein: CASSQGLAVGYEQYF
clone size: .; V gene: TRBV20-1; J gene: TRBJ1-5; D gene: .; CDR3 DNA: TGCAGTGCTAAGGCGGGCTCCAATCAGCCCCAGCATTTT; CDR3 protein: CSAKAGSNQPQHF
clone size: few; V gene: TRBV7-9; J gene: TRBJ1-1; D gene: .; CDR3 DNA: TGTGCCAGCAGCCCCCCCGTAGCCACTGAAGCTTTCTTT; CDR3 protein: CASSPPVATEAFF
clone size: many; V gene: TRBV3-1; J gene: TRBJ2-3; D gene: .; CDR3 DNA: TGTGCCAGCAGCCAAGGAGGACTAGGGGGCGCAGATACGCAGTATTTT; CDR3 protein: CASSQGGLGGADTQYF
clone size: few; V gene: TRBV24-1; J gene: TRBJ2-3; D gene: TRBD1; CDR3 DNA: TGTGCCACCAGTGATTCCCTCTCACAGGGGAAGTCCACAGATACGCAGTATTTT; CDR3 protein: CATSDSLSQGKSTDTQYF
clone size: .; V gene: TRBV5-1; J gene: TRBJ1-2; D gene: .; CDR3 DNA: TGCGCCAGCAGCATGGGGACACAGGTTCGTGTCTATGGCTACACCTTC; CDR3 protein: CASSMGTQVRVYGYTF
clone size: many; V gene: TRBV3-1; J gene: TRBJ2-7; D gene: TRBD2; CDR3 DNA: TGTGCCAGCAGCCAAGTCGCGGGAGAGGCCTACGAGCAGTACTTC; CDR3 protein: CASSQVAGEAYEQYF
clone size: .; V gene: TRBV4-1; J gene: TRBJ2-1; D gene: .; CDR3 DNA: TGCGCCAGCAGCCAGACCACGGGGAGCAATGAGCAGTTCTTC; CDR3 protein: CASSQTTGSNEQFF
clone size: few; V gene: TRBV30; J gene: TRBJ1-5; D gene: TRBD1; CDR3 DNA: TGTGCCTGGGACAGGGGAATGGGAGGCAATCAGCCCCAGCATTTT; CDR3 protein: CAWDRGMGGNQPQHF
clone size: few; V gene: TRBV6-1; J gene: TRBJ2-7; D gene: .; CDR3 DNA: TGTGCCAGCAGGGAATTCGGAGTCTACGAGCAGTACTTC; CDR3 protein: CASREFGVYEQYF
clone size: .; V gene: TRBV12-3/TRBV12-4; J gene: TRBJ2-3; D gene: .; CDR3 DNA: TGTGCCAGCAGTTTACAGGGAGAGGGGAATACGCAGTATTTT; CDR3 protein: CASSLQGEGNTQYF
clone size: .; V gene: TRBV5-8; J gene: TRBJ1-2; D gene: .; CDR3 DNA: TGTGCCAGCAGCTTGGCCTGGCAGGGTGGGAGCTATGGCTACACCTTC; CDR3 protein: CASSLAWQGGSYGYTF
clone size: .; V gene: TRBV11-2; J gene: TRBJ1-1; D gene: .; CDR3 DNA: TGTGCCAGCAGCTTCCACAGTGAAGCTTTCTTT; CDR3 protein: CASSFHSEAFF